This T cell receptor (beta chain) emerged from a study of early T cells in non-severe SARS-CoV-2 infection. Study in general: Unpaired chains resulted from sequencing bulk RNA of unsorted whole blood.

A single record per CDR3 protein comes from TCRdb applying MiXCR to the 5' RACE reads. The table has tens of thousands of distinct CDR3 sequences, around an eighth seen once. V was pared by 4 bases and J by 7 bases, with 3 bases of the junction left unmatched. The V gene's germline CDR1 is SGHTA and CDR2 FQGNSA. This CDR3 has 13 amino acids. The material sequenced was whole blood. The chain links TRBV7-2 to TRBJ1-2; 10 positions agree with TRBD1. The source of this sequence is an adult who was a healthcare worker with PCR-confirmed SARS-CoV-2 infection or an uninfected control (not recorded which). CDR3: CASSSTGGGGYTF. DNA for the CDR3: TGTGCCAGCAGCTCGACAGGGGGCGGTGGCTACACCTTC.